The present entry profiles one T cell receptor beta chain with its context. This table comes from immunoSEQ multiplex PCR, and its TCRdb copy is limited to in-frame clones, with some not included. This sample has about 100,000 clones; around 87% occur once, and the top ten carry just over 4%. These data come from a study of T cell responses to AZD1222 COVID-19 vaccine. The length of the CDR3 is 19 residues. Unmatched junction bases numbered 15, after V lost 0 bases and J lost 6 bases. Germline V CDR1 and CDR2: LGHDT, YNNKEL (reference sequence). Sequencing was performed on peripheral blood, taken on day 0 of MenACWY control vaccination. The rearrangement uses TRBV3-1 (or the pseudogene TRBV3-2) and TRBJ2-3; 10 bases agree with TRBD1. This receptor was taken from an adult in good health. The CDR3 bases are TGTGCCAGCAGCCAAGAACGCCCCCCGGGACAGGGGATGGAGGATACGCAGTATTTT. Residues: CASSQERPPGQGMEDTQYF.